This TCR beta chain was observed in a study of blood T cells in healthy people across ages. It was with a sample-barcoded 5' primer and a J-beta primer mix that a second PCR of roughly 7 to 11 cycles was run. TCRdb analysed the 5' RACE reads with MiXCR anew, one entry per CDR3 protein. The sample lists 650,000 to 800,000 distinct CDR3 sequences, 44% occurring once. The V and J ends lost 4 bases and 6 bases respectively, with 16 bases between them. In germline, CDR1 is ENHRY, CDR2 SYGVKD. The CDR3 is 15 amino acids. There are a few counts of this clonotype. The chain couples TRBV10-3 to TRBJ2-1; no definite D call. The sequenced material came from blood. This clonotype originated in a man aged 55 to 70 in good health. The CDR3 DNA reads TGTGCCATCAGTGCAGGCGTTACCTACTCCAATGAGCAGTTCTTC. Translating it yields CAISAGVTYSNEQFF.